This T cell receptor beta chain was observed in a study of blood T cell repertoires in COVID-19. Overall study: Sites across the United States, Italy and Spain contributed samples from acute and convalescent COVID-19. Sample material is recorded as cDNA or gDNA derived from T cells, B-cell-depleted T cells, or PBMCs.

This table comes from immunoSEQ multiplex PCR, and its TCRdb copy is limited to in-frame clones, with some not included. This sample has roughly 250,000 clones, with 80% to 85% found just once. Germline CDR1 is SGHTA and CDR2 is FQGNSA. V gave up 1 base and J gave up 2 bases, with 18 bases separating them. The CDR3 loop spans 17 amino acids. The chain has TRBV7-2 and TRBJ2-7; D is perhaps TRBD1 (6 bases). The specimen was peripheral blood. The receptor's source is a person aged 65 to 85 with COVID-19, enrolled during active disease. Here the CDR3 DNA reads TGTGCCAGCAGCTTAGTGCCGTTGGGGACACAAGCCTACGAGCAGTACTTC. Translation: CASSLVPLGTQAYEQYF.